Reported below is one T cell receptor (beta chain). Sequenced by immunoSEQ multiplex PCR; TCRdb stores in-frame clones only, minus some. This sample has under 45,000 clones; 80% to 85% occur once, and the top ten carry over 15%. The CDR3 spans 16 residues. Germline trimming cut 0 bases from V and 1 base from J; bases unmatched to any gene: 2. CDR1 SGDLS and CDR2 YYNGEE come from the germline V gene. The sample originates from a study of T cell responses to AZD1222 COVID-19 vaccine. This sample comprised peripheral blood, obtained 28 days after the second AZD1222 dose. The chain combines TRBV9 with TRBJ2-2; TRBD1 matches 8 bases. This TCR came from an adult who received the AZD1222 COVID-19 vaccine. This CDR3 is CASSVGGTGNTGELFF. CDR3 coding DNA: TGTGCCAGCAGCGTAGGAGGGACAGGGAACACCGGGGAGCTGTTTTTT.